These T cell receptor beta chains were read from a single sample in a study of cytomegalovirus exposure and HLA in healthy donors. Sequencing was performed with immunoSEQ multiplex PCR; in TCRdb, only in-frame clones are kept and a portion is missing. This table holds 65,000 to 95,000 clones. Sequenced input: PBMCs. The source of these receptors is a man between 25 and 39 years old in good health and CMV-seronegative. CDR3s include the opening cysteine and the closing phenylalanine or tryptophan. D genes are given only for firm matches.

v_gene: TRBV27; j_gene: TRBJ2-5; d_gene: TRBD1; CDR3aa: CASSLFTGGGETQYF; CDR3nt: TGTGCCAGCAGTTTATTCACAGGGGGCGGAGAGACCCAGTACTTC
v_gene: TRBV19; j_gene: TRBJ2-2; d_gene: TRBD2; CDR3aa: CASSIDLRGTRYYTGELFF; CDR3nt: TGTGCCAGTAGTATAGATCTGAGGGGGACTAGGTACTACACCGGGGAGCTGTTTTTT
v_gene: TRBV30; j_gene: TRBJ2-7; d_gene: -; CDR3aa: CAWSVTRAAYEQYF; CDR3nt: TGTGCCTGGAGTGTCACCCGAGCGGCCTACGAGCAGTACTTC
v_gene: TRBV7-9; j_gene: TRBJ2-1; d_gene: TRBD2; CDR3aa: CASSLRRGARYNEQFF; CDR3nt: TGTGCCAGCAGCTTAAGGCGGGGGGCTCGCTACAATGAGCAGTTCTTC
v_gene: TRBV19; j_gene: TRBJ1-5; d_gene: TRBD1; CDR3aa: CASTTRTGYNQPQHF; CDR3nt: TGTGCCAGTACGACCCGGACAGGGTACAATCAGCCCCAGCATTTT
v_gene: TRBV30; j_gene: TRBJ1-6; d_gene: TRBD1; CDR3aa: CASRQGLYSPLHF; CDR3nt: TGTGCCAGCCGACAGGGCCTGTATTCACCCCTCCACTTT
v_gene: TRBV5-1; j_gene: TRBJ1-5; d_gene: -; CDR3aa: CASSLDGAQPQHF; CDR3nt: TGCGCCAGCAGCTTGGATGGAGCTCAGCCCCAGCATTTT
v_gene: TRBV27; j_gene: TRBJ2-2; d_gene: TRBD2; CDR3aa: CASSAIAGGLTGELFF; CDR3nt: TGTGCCAGCAGCGCGATAGCGGGAGGCCTCACCGGGGAGCTGTTTTTT
v_gene: TRBV2; j_gene: TRBJ1-2; d_gene: TRBD1; CDR3aa: CASTGTGDGYTF; CDR3nt: TGTGCCAGCACCGGGACAGGGGATGGCTACACCTTC
v_gene: TRBV18; j_gene: TRBJ2-1; d_gene: TRBD2; CDR3aa: CASSPGLADYNEQFF; CDR3nt: TGTGCCAGCTCACCGGGACTAGCGGATTACAATGAGCAGTTCTTC
v_gene: TRBV9; j_gene: TRBJ1-2; d_gene: TRBD1; CDR3aa: CASTLGQGLLGYTF; CDR3nt: TGTGCCAGCACCCTGGGACAGGGGCTCTTGGGCTACACCTTC
v_gene: TRBV7-9; j_gene: TRBJ2-5; d_gene: -; CDR3aa: CASSNEAAVAQETQYF; CDR3nt: TGTGCCAGCAGCAACGAGGCCGCAGTGGCCCAAGAGACCCAGTACTTC
v_gene: TRBV28; j_gene: TRBJ1-5; d_gene: -; CDR3aa: CASGGTLNQPQHF; CDR3nt: TGTGCCAGTGGCGGGACCTTAAATCAGCCCCAGCATTTT
v_gene: TRBV5-1; j_gene: TRBJ1-2; d_gene: TRBD1; CDR3aa: CASSLDARGYYGYTF; CDR3nt: TGCGCCAGCAGCTTGGATGCCAGGGGGTATTATGGCTACACCTTC
v_gene: TRBV5-1; j_gene: TRBJ1-4; d_gene: -; CDR3aa: CASRYWAATNEKLFF; CDR3nt: TGCGCCAGCAGATATTGGGCCGCAACTAATGAAAAACTGTTTTTT
v_gene: TRBV6-1; j_gene: TRBJ1-2; d_gene: -; CDR3aa: CASSRGAVFGYTF; CDR3nt: TGTGCCAGCAGTCGGGGGGCAGTCTTCGGCTACACCTTC
v_gene: TRBV5-6; j_gene: TRBJ2-5; d_gene: TRBD1; CDR3aa: CASSGTGVQETQYF; CDR3nt: TGTGCCAGCAGCGGGACAGGGGTGCAAGAGACCCAGTACTTC
v_gene: TRBV19; j_gene: TRBJ1-6; d_gene: -; CDR3aa: CASSENRVFDSPLHF; CDR3nt: TGTGCCAGTAGTGAAAACAGGGTTTTCGATTCACCCCTCCACTTT
v_gene: TRBV2; j_gene: TRBJ1-5; d_gene: -; CDR3aa: CASRRELGNQPQHF; CDR3nt: TGTGCCAGCAGGAGGGAACTGGGCAATCAGCCCCAGCATTTT
v_gene: TRBV7-2; j_gene: TRBJ2-3; d_gene: TRBD2; CDR3aa: CASSLVGGRDTQYF; CDR3nt: TGTGCCAGCAGCTTAGTCGGCGGGAGGGATACGCAGTATTTT
v_gene: TRBV7-9; j_gene: TRBJ2-3; d_gene: -; CDR3aa: CASSLARSADTQYF; CDR3nt: TGTGCCAGCAGCTTAGCGCGGTCCGCAGATACGCAGTATTTT
v_gene: TRBV2; j_gene: TRBJ1-2; d_gene: TRBD1; CDR3aa: CASGGQRYGYTF; CDR3nt: TGTGCCAGCGGGGGACAGAGATATGGCTACACCTTC